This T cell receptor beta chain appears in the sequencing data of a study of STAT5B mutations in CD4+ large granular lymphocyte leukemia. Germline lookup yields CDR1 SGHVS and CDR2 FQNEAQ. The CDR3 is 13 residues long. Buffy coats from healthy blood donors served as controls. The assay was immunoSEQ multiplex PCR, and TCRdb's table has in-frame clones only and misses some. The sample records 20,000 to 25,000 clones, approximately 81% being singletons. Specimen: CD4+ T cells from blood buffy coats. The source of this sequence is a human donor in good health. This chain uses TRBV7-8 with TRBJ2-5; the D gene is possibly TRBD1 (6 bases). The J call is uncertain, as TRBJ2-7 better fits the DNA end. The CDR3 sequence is CASSLPRTDEQYF. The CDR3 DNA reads TGTGCCAGCAGCTTACCGAGGACAGACGAGCAGTACTTC.